Listed here are 9 T cell receptor beta chains from one sample, sequenced in a study of control samples from healthy donors and cancer patients. The table came from immunoSEQ multiplex PCR; TCRdb's copy has only in-frame clones and leaves some out. The table includes 80,000 to 100,000 clones, over 85% detected once. Specimen: blood. The source of these receptors is a human donor in good health. The donor label of this sample is uncertain.

Details on this clone: The same CDR3 can be traced to other DNA sequences in this sample. V and J are TRBV15 and TRBJ1-5; D remains unclear. Germline loops: CDR1 LNHNV, CDR2 YYDKDF (reference sequence). The CDR3 length is 15 residues. With 0 bases removed from V and 7 bases from J, the gap between germline ends came to 13 bases. CDR3 DNA: TGTGCCACCAGCAGAGATCCGGGTGGGAACCAGCCCCAGCATTTT. Protein: CATSRDPGGNQPQHF. Full variable domain (missing parts from reference TRBV15 and TRBJ1-5): DAMVIQNPRYQVTQFGKPVTLSCSQTLNHNVMYWYQQKSSQAPKLLFHYYDKDFNNEADTPDNFQSRRPNTSFCFLDIRSPGLGDTAMYLCATSRDPGGNQPQHFGDGTRLSIL.

The chain employs TRBV9 and TRBJ1-6, with D possibly TRBD1 on 5 matching bases. V dropped 0 bases and J dropped 7 bases, with 17 bases sitting between them. This CDR3 contains 17 residues. CDR1 is SGDLS, CDR2 YYNGEE, per germline. The CDR3 sequence: CASSVAQGAQFNSPLHF. For the CDR3, the DNA is TGTGCCAGCAGCGTAGCTCAAGGGGCACAGTTCAATTCACCCCTCCACTTT.

This sequence joins TRBV19 and TRBJ1-6; possible D gene TRBD1, 6 bases. Per the germline V gene, CDR1 is LNHDA and CDR2 is SQIVND (reference sequence). V lost 3 bases and J lost 8, with 14 bases in between. The CDR3 has 15 amino acids. CDR3 nucleotides: TGTGCCAGTAGTATTTTAGGGGGGGGAGATTCACCCCTCCACTTT. Its protein product is CASSILGGGDSPLHF.

CDR3 protein: CASSVSLGTGTGNTIYF. The CDR3 nucleotides are TGTGCCAGCAGCGTTAGTTTAGGGACAGGAACTGGAAACACCATATATTTT. V gene TRBV9 combines with J gene TRBJ1-3; 8 bases are a match to TRBD1. The germline gives CDR1 SGDLS, CDR2 YYNGEE. Trimming at V came to 2 bases and at J to 2 bases, leaving 9 bases not matched to a gene. This CDR3 has 17 amino acids.

J is TRBJ1-2 and V is TRBV5-1, with TRBD1 matching over 7 bases. Trimming cost V 3 bases and J 4 bases; bases outside gene matches: 12. There are 16 residues in the CDR3. Germline V CDR1 and CDR2: SGHRS, YFSETQ. In DNA, the CDR3 is TGCGCCAGCAGCTCAGGGGGGGAAAAGCTCGGCTATGGCTACACCTTC. Translated: CASSSGGEKLGYGYTF.

The V and J genes are TRBV4-3 and TRBJ1-6, with D hard to call. Germline-derived CDR1 and CDR2 are LGHNA and YSLEER. The CDR3 has 14 residues. The ends were cut back, 0 bases at V and 6 bases at J, with 6 bases in the middle. The CDR3: CASSQELFNSPLHF. The DNA of the CDR3 is TGCGCCAGCAGCCAAGAACTGTTTAATTCACCCCTCCACTTT.

V gene TRBV2 combines with J gene TRBJ1-2, with 10 bases identical to TRBD1. Germline loops: CDR1 SNHLY, CDR2 FYNNEI. The CDR3 extends over 14 amino acids. The V gene end was trimmed by 6 bases and the J gene end by 4 bases; junction bases not matched to a gene: 5. The CDR3 here is CASSERDRGYGYTF. In DNA form, the CDR3 reads TGTGCCAGCAGCGAAAGGGACAGGGGCTATGGCTACACCTTC.

The V and J genes are TRBV5-4 and TRBJ2-3, with D perhaps TRBD2 (6 bases). The CDR3 totals 15 residues. The V gene lost 4 bases and the J gene lost 1 base, with 13 bases spanning the gap. Germline-derived CDR1 and CDR2 are SGHNT and YYREEE (reference sequence). CDR3 sequence reads: CASSQNPGGTDTQYF. CDR3 coding DNA: TGTGCCAGCAGCCAAAACCCGGGGGGCACAGATACGCAGTATTTT.

The rearrangement uses TRBV3-1 (or the pseudogene TRBV3-2) and TRBJ2-2, with 10 bases fitting TRBD2. CDR1 and CDR2 from the germline V gene are LGHDT and YNNKEL (reference sequence). Losses at the gene ends were 4 bases for V and 6 bases for J; bases not matched to a gene: 8. This CDR3 comprises 16 residues. The CDR3, as DNA: TGTGCCAGCAGCCGAGAGCGGGGGGGCGTATCCGGGGAGCTGTTTTTT. Encoded protein: CASSRERGGVSGELFF.